This record concerns one TCR beta chain sequence. These data come from a study of blood T cell repertoires in COVID-19. Study overall: Specimens from acute and convalescent COVID-19 originated in the United States, Italy and Spain.

Assay used: immunoSEQ multiplex PCR; TCRdb lists only in-frame clones, some missing. Counted here are some 340,000 clones, 90% occurring once; the ten biggest clones make up around 3.9%. Across about two dozen US areas, participants ranged in age from roughly 18 to 95 years. The V gene's germline CDR1 is SGHDT and CDR2 YYEEEE. CDR3 size: 14 residues. J lost 3 bases, V lost 2 bases, and 2 bases had no gene match. The sequencing sample was made of PBMCs or T cells enriched from blood (not recorded which). The TCR sequence derives from a young woman who had been exposed to COVID-19. The V and J genes are TRBV5-6 and TRBJ2-7, with 10 bases aligning to TRBD1. CDR3 nucleotides: TGTGCCAGCAGCTTCGGGACAGGGGTCTACGAGCAGTACTTC. Residues: CASSFGTGVYEQYF.